The 3 T cell receptor beta chains listed next were all sequenced from one sample in a study of cytomegalovirus exposure and HLA in healthy donors. Sequencing was performed with immunoSEQ multiplex PCR; in TCRdb, only in-frame clones are kept and a portion is missing. The table lists 130,000 to 150,000 clones, 85% to 90% of them singletons. Sequencing was carried out using PBMCs. These receptors all come from a woman between 18 and 29 years old in good health and CMV-seropositive.

The rearrangement links TRBV5-5 to TRBJ2-5, with TRBD1 matching over 7 bases. V shed 4 bases, J shed 0 bases, and the junction held 15 bases outside the gene matches. Per the germline V gene, CDR1 is SGHKS and CDR2 is YYEKEE (reference sequence). This CDR3 is 18 amino acids long. The CDR3 protein is CASSPMFTGTVHQETQYF. CDR3 sequence (DNA): TGTGCCAGCAGCCCCATGTTCACCGGGACAGTACACCAAGAGACCCAGTACTTC.

The chain recombines TRBV2 with TRBJ1-4; weak D call: TRBD1 (6 bases). Germline CDR1 reads SNHLY; CDR2 reads FYNNEI. This CDR3 spans 16 amino acids. The V end was cut by 3 bases, the J end by 6 bases, with 17 bases between. This CDR3 reads CASSEDSVRTHEKLFF. For the CDR3, the DNA is TGTGCCAGCAGTGAGGACAGCGTAAGGACACATGAAAAACTGTTTTTT.

The chain couples TRBV6-5 to TRBJ2-7; 7 bases match TRBD1. Germline CDR1 reads MNHEY; CDR2 reads SVGAGI. V lost 6 bases and J lost 2; bases outside the gene matches: 4. The CDR3 sequence is 13 residues long. The CDR3 DNA reads as TGTGCCAGCAGACAGGGACAGACCTACGAGCAGTACTTC. It encodes CASRQGQTYEQYF.